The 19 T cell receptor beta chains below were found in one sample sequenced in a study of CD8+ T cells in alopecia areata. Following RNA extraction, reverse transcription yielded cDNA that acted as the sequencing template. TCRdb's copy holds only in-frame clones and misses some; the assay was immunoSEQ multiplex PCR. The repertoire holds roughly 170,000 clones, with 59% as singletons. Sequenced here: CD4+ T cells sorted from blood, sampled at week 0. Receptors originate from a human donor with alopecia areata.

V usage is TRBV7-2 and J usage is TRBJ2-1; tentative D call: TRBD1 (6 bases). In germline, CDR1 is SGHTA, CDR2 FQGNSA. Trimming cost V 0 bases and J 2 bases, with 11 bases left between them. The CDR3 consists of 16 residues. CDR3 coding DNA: TGTGCCAGCAGCTTAGCGGCCAGGGGTACCTACAATGAGCAGTTCTTC. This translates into CASSLAARGTYNEQFF.

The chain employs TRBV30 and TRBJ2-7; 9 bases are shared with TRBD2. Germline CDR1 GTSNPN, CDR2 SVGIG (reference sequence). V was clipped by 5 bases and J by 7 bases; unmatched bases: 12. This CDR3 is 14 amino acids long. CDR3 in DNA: TGTGCCTGGGCTAGCGGGGACCCCTCGGAGGAGCAGTACTTC. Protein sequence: CAWASGDPSEEQYF. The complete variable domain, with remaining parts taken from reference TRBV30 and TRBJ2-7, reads SQTIHQWPATLVQPVGSPLSLECTVEGTSNPNLYWYRQAAGRGLQLLFYSVGIGQISSEVPQNLSASRPQDRQFILSSKKLLLSDSGFYLCAWASGDPSEEQYFGPGTRLTVT.

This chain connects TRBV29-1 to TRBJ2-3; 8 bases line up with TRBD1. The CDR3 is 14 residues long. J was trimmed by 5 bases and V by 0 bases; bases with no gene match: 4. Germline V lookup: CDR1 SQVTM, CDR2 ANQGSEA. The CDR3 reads CSVEDRGLGDTQYF. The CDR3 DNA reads TGCAGCGTTGAAGACAGGGGGCTGGGAGATACGCAGTATTTT.

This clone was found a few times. CDR3 DNA sequence: TGTGCCAGCAGCTGGGCAGTGGACGGAAACACCATATATTTT. This gives the protein CASSWAVDGNTIYF. The chain links TRBV7-9 to TRBJ1-3, with D uncertain. V was trimmed by 4 bases and J by 4 bases, leaving 11 bases between them. The CDR3 has 14 amino acids. CDR1 SEHNR and CDR2 FQNEAQ come from the germline V gene (reference sequence).

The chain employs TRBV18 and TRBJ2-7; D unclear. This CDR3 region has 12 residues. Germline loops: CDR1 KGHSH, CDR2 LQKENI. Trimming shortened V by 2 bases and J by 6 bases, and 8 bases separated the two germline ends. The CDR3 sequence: CASSPKGAEQYF. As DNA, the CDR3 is TGTGCCAGCTCACCAAAGGGTGCCGAGCAGTACTTC.

CDR3 sequence: CASSGRGTGIGSNEQFF. In DNA form, the CDR3 reads TGTGCCAGCAGCGGCAGAGGGACAGGGATCGGCTCCAATGAGCAGTTCTTC. The V gene is TRBV9, the J gene TRBJ2-1, with 9 nucleotides matching TRBD1. V shed 3 bases, J shed 6 bases, and the junction held 13 bases outside the gene matches. The length of the CDR3 is 17 residues. The germline V gene encodes CDR1 SGDLS and CDR2 YYNGEE.

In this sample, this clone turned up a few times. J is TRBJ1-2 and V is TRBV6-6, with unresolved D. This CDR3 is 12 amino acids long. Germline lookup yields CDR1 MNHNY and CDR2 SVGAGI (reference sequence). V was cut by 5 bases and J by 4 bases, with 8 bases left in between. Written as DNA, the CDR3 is TGTGCCAGCAGTACAACGTCCTATGGCTACACCTTC. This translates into CASSTTSYGYTF.

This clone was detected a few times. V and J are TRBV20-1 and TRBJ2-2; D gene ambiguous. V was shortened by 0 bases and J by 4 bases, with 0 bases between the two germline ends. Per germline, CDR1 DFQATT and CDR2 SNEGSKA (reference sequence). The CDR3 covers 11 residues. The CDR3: CSARDTGELFF. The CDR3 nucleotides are TGCAGTGCTAGAGACACCGGGGAGCTGTTTTTT.

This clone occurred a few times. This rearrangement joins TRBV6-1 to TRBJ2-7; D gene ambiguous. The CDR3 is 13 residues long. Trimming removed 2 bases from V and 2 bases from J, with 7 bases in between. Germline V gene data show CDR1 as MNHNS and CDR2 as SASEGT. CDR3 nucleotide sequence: TGTGCCAGCAGTGAACAGGCGACCTACGAGCAGTACTTC. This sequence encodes CASSEQATYEQYF.

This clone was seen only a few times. This chain's CDR3 is CASSLEAGGQFF. The CDR3 DNA is TGTGCCAGCAGCTTAGAAGCAGGGGGGCAGTTCTTC. The gene calls are TRBV7-8 and TRBJ2-1; 7 positions match TRBD1. The V gene's germline CDR1 is SGHVS and CDR2 FQNEAQ. This CDR3 contains 12 residues. With 1 base clipped from V and 12 bases from J, the junction kept 3 bases outside the gene matches.

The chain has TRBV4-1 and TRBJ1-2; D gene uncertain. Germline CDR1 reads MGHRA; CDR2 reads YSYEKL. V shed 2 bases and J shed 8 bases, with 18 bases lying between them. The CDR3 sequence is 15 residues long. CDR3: CASSQSRSGDWGYTF. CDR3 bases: TGCGCCAGCAGCCAATCTAGGAGCGGGGATTGGGGCTACACCTTC.

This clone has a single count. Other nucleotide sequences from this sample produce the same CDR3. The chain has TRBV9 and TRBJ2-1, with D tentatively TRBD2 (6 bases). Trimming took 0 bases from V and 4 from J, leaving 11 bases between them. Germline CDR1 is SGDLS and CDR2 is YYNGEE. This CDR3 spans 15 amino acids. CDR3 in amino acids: CASSVGSGGYNEQFF. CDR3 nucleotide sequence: TGTGCCAGCAGCGTAGGGTCCGGGGGTTACAATGAGCAGTTCTTC.

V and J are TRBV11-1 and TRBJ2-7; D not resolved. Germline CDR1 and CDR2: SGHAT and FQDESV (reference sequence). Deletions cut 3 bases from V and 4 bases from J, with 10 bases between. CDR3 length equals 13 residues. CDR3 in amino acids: CASSFRAQYEQYF. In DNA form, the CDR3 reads TGTGCCAGCAGCTTTCGGGCCCAATACGAGCAGTACTTC.

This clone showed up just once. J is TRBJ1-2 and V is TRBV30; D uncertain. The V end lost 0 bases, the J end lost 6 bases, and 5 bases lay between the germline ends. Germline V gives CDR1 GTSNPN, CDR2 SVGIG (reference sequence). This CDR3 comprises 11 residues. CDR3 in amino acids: CAWSVWDGYTF. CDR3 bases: TGTGCCTGGAGTGTTTGGGATGGCTACACCTTC.

The CDR3 loop is CASSLGILETQYF. CDR3 sequence (DNA): TGTGCCAGCAGCTTAGGAATCTTAGAGACCCAGTACTTC. This chain connects TRBV11-2 to TRBJ2-5; D uncertain. The CDR3 length is 13 residues. Trimming shortened V by 1 base and J by 4 bases, and 7 bases separated the two germline ends. CDR1 SGHAT and CDR2 FQNNGV come from the germline V gene.

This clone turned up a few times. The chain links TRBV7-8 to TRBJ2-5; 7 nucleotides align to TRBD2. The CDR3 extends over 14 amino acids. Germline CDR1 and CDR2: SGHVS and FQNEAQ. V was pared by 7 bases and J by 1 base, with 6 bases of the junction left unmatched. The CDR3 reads CASTAGVPQETQYF. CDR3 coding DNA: TGTGCCAGCACCGCGGGGGTCCCCCAAGAGACCCAGTACTTC.

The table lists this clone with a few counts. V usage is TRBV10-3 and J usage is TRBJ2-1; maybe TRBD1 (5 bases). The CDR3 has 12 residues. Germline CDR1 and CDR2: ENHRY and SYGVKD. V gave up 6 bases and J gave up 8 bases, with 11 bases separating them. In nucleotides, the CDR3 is TGTGCCATCAGCAGGGATATCGATGAGCAGTTCTTC. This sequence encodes CAISRDIDEQFF.

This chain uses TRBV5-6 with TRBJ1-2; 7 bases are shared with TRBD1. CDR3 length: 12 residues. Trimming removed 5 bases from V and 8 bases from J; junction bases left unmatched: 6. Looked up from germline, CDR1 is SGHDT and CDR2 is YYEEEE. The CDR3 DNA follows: TGTGCCAGCAGAACGACAGGGAGGGGCTACACCTTC. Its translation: CASRTTGRGYTF.

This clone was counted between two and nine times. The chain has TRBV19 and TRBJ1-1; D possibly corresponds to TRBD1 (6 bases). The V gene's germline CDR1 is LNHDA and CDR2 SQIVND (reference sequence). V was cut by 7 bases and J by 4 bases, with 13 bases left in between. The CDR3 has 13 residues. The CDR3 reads CASTGPRGTEAFF. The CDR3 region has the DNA TGTGCCAGTACTGGACCCAGGGGCACTGAAGCTTTCTTT. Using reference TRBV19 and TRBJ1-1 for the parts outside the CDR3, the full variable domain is DGGITQSPKYLFRKEGQNVTLSCEQNLNHDAMYWYRQDPGQGLRLIYYSQIVNDFQKGDIAEGYSVSREKKESFPLTVTSAQKNPTAFYLCASTGPRGTEAFFGQGTRLTVV.